This T cell receptor beta chain appears in the sequencing data of a study of T cell responses to AZD1222 COVID-19 vaccine. With 0 bases clipped from V and 2 bases from J, the junction kept 3 bases outside the gene matches. Per the germline V gene, CDR1 is GTSNPN and CDR2 is SVGIG (reference sequence). This CDR3 comprises 14 residues. It was second doses at about 4 or about 12 weeks that were pooled. Method: immunoSEQ multiplex PCR; TCRdb's copy keeps in-frame clones and lacks some. The sample gives fewer than 200,000 clones, 80% to 90% of which show up once; 11% is in the top ten. Regarding the study as a whole: Across the whole spike, CD4 TCRs peaked at regions 160-218 and 743-854.

As to this clone: What it binds is unknown.

This chain uses TRBV30 with TRBJ1-1; TRBD1 aligns across 7 bases. The clonotype was recovered from an adult who received the AZD1222 COVID-19 vaccine. The sample consisted of peripheral blood, taken 28 days after the second AZD1222 dose. The DNA for the CDR3 is TGTGCCTGGAGTGTGACAGGGACTAACACTGAAGCTTTCTTT. This encodes CAWSVTGTNTEAFF.